The 16 T cell receptor beta chains in this list originate from one sample, sequenced in a study of blood T cell repertoires in COVID-19. Profiling relied on immunoSEQ multiplex PCR, and the TCRdb table lists in-frame clones only, not all of them. The data show some 120,000 clones, more than 60% seen once. Sequenced: peripheral blood. The receptors originated from a woman aged 70-85 years with acute or convalescent COVID-19.

The chain joins TRBV2 to TRBJ1-6, with D tentatively TRBD1 (5 bases). The germline CDR1 and CDR2 sequences are SNHLY and FYNNEI. The ends were cut back, 4 bases at V and 5 bases at J, with 12 bases in the middle. CDR3 length: 15 residues. CDR3 loop: CASSGGAGNNSPLHF. CDR3 DNA: TGTGCCAGCAGTGGCGGGGCCGGCAATAATTCACCCCTCCACTTT.

This clone appeared a few times. The rearrangement joins TRBV5-1 to TRBJ1-2; no firm D call. The CDR3 is 15 amino acids. Trimming left V 3 bases short and J 2 bases short, with 14 bases between. Germline V gives CDR1 SGHRS, CDR2 YFSETQ. The CDR3 is CASSSAERPNYGYTF. For the CDR3, the DNA is TGCGCCAGCAGCTCCGCCGAGCGGCCCAACTATGGCTACACCTTC.

The chain is built from TRBV2 and TRBJ1-2, with 7 bases that match TRBD1. The CDR3 runs 14 residues. The trim removed 5 bases at V and 4 bases at J, leaving 7 bases unmatched. Looked up from germline, CDR1 is SNHLY and CDR2 is FYNNEI. The CDR3 DNA follows: TGTGCCAGCAGTCGGGACAGTATCTCCTATGGCTACACCTTC. Encoded protein: CASSRDSISYGYTF.

V gene TRBV5-8 combines with J gene TRBJ2-1, with 7 positions matching TRBD1. The CDR3 consists of 15 residues. The germline V gene has CDR1 SGHTS and CDR2 YDEGEE. Trimming took 1 base from V and 3 from J; bases not matched to a gene: 4. CDR3 coding DNA: TGTGCCAGCAGCTTGCTAGGGGGCAGCTACAATGAGCAGTTCTTC. It yields the protein CASSLLGGSYNEQFF.

The chain has TRBV7-9 and TRBJ1-1; weak D call: TRBD1 (5 bases). The CDR3 covers 15 residues. Germline V gives CDR1 SEHNR, CDR2 FQNEAQ (reference sequence). V was pared by 5 bases and J by 0 bases, with 13 bases between. CDR3 sequence reads: CASSPRQTMNTEAFF. CDR3 nucleotides: TGTGCCAGCAGCCCTAGACAGACCATGAACACTGAAGCTTTCTTT.

V gene TRBV12-3 or TRBV12-4 combines with J gene TRBJ2-7, with D tentatively TRBD2 (6 bases). Between the trimmed V and J ends, which lost 6 bases and 4 bases, there was a span of 13 bases. CDR3 length: 13 amino acids. CDR3 sequence: CASRLGGMYEQYF. Written as DNA, the CDR3 is TGTGCCAGCAGGTTGGGCGGGATGTACGAGCAGTACTTC.

The chain is built from TRBV3-1 (or the pseudogene TRBV3-2) and TRBJ1-2; TRBD1 might be the D (5 bases). CDR1 is LGHDT, CDR2 YNNKEL, per germline (reference sequence). The CDR3 loop spans 15 amino acids. V was cut by 0 bases and J by 2 bases, with 10 bases left in between. The CDR3 spells CASSQDRAGNYGYTF. The CDR3, as DNA: TGTGCCAGCAGCCAAGATCGGGCAGGGAACTATGGCTACACCTTC.

CDR3 protein: CASSQESYQPQHF. DNA of the CDR3: TGCGCCAGCAGCCAAGAGTCCTATCAGCCCCAGCATTTT. V and J are TRBV4-1 and TRBJ1-5; D gene uncertain. V shed 0 bases and J shed 5 bases, with 5 bases lying between them. Per the germline V gene, CDR1 is MGHRA and CDR2 is YSYEKL. This CDR3 contains 13 residues.

In its sample, this clone was seen a few times. The gene calls are TRBV5-1 and TRBJ2-6, with D perhaps matching TRBD2 (7 bases). Germline V gives CDR1 SGHRS, CDR2 YFSETQ. The CDR3 sequence is 18 residues long. V lost 4 bases and J lost 0, with 17 bases in between. The CDR3 sequence is CASSRGGAGRSGANVLTF. The CDR3 region has the DNA TGCGCCAGCAGCCGAGGGGGAGCGGGGCGCTCTGGGGCCAACGTCCTGACTTTC.

This clone was counted between two and nine times. The chain couples TRBV14 to TRBJ2-7, with D perhaps TRBD1 (5 bases). V lost 1 base and J lost 6, with 13 bases in between. CDR1 is SGHDN, CDR2 FVKESK, per germline. The CDR3 is 14 amino acids. The CDR3 reads CASSQAGSRGEQYF. The CDR3 bases are TGTGCCAGCAGCCAAGCAGGGTCTCGAGGCGAGCAGTACTTC.

This chain uses TRBV20-1 with TRBJ1-2, with a tentative D call TRBD1 (5 bases). V dropped 3 bases and J dropped 1 base, with 9 bases sitting between them. This CDR3 has 13 amino acids. The germline CDR1 and CDR2 sequences are DFQATT and SNEGSKA (reference sequence). The DNA of the CDR3 is TGCAGTGCTAGTCCCGGGGGTAACTATGGCTACACCTTC. It encodes CSASPGGNYGYTF.

This clone was recorded a few times. This CDR3 is also generated by other DNA sequences in the sample. V gene TRBV6-6 combines with J gene TRBJ1-3, with D possibly matching TRBD1 (6 bases). The CDR3 covers 15 residues. The V and J ends lost 2 bases and 1 base respectively, with 9 bases between them. Germline assignment: CDR1 MNHNY and CDR2 SVGAGI (reference sequence). This chain's CDR3 is CASSYEGVSGNTIYF. Here the CDR3 DNA reads TGTGCCAGCAGTTACGAGGGGGTGTCTGGAAACACCATATATTTT.

V gene TRBV29-1 combines with J gene TRBJ2-7; 7 bases align to TRBD1. The trim removed 1 base at V and 5 bases at J, leaving 5 bases unmatched. The CDR3 consists of 13 residues. Per germline, CDR1 SQVTM and CDR2 ANQGSEA. DNA of the CDR3: TGCAGCGTTGAAGGTCAGGGGGTAAACGAGCAGTACTTC. This sequence encodes CSVEGQGVNEQYF.

This clone has just a few counts. V and J are TRBV5-1 and TRBJ1-6; 7 bases fit TRBD1. Germline CDR1 SGHRS, CDR2 YFSETQ. This CDR3 contains 17 residues. The V gene end was trimmed by 0 bases and the J gene end by 7 bases; junction bases not matched to a gene: 10. CDR3: CASSLGFSAGGNSPLHF. The CDR3, as DNA: TGCGCCAGCAGCTTGGGATTTTCGGCAGGGGGGAATTCACCCCTCCACTTT.

V and J are TRBV28 and TRBJ1-5; TRBD1 matches 9 bases. This CDR3 spans 18 amino acids. Per germline, CDR1 MDHEN and CDR2 SYDVKM. Trimming at V came to 6 bases and at J to 2 bases, leaving 14 bases not matched to a gene. Here the CDR3 DNA reads TGTGCCAGCAGCGACCTGGGACAGGGTTTGATGGGCAATCAGCCCCAGCATTTT. Its protein is CASSDLGQGLMGNQPQHF. Supplemented by reference TRBV28 and TRBJ1-5, the full variable domain reads DVKVTQSSRYLVKRTGEKVFLECVQDMDHENMFWYRQDPGLGLRLIYFSYDVKMKEKGDIPEGYSVSREKKERFSLILESASTNQTSMYLCASSDLGQGLMGNQPQHFGDGTRLSIL.

In its sample, this clone was seen a few times. The DNA of the CDR3 is TGCGCCAGCAGCCAAGAACCTAGCGGGAGTATAAATGAGCAGTTCTTC. This codes for CASSQEPSGSINEQFF. The chain employs TRBV4-1 and TRBJ2-1, with 10 nucleotides matching TRBD2. From germline, CDR1 is MGHRA and CDR2 YSYEKL. This CDR3 has 16 amino acids. J was trimmed by 7 bases and V by 0 bases; bases with no gene match: 6.